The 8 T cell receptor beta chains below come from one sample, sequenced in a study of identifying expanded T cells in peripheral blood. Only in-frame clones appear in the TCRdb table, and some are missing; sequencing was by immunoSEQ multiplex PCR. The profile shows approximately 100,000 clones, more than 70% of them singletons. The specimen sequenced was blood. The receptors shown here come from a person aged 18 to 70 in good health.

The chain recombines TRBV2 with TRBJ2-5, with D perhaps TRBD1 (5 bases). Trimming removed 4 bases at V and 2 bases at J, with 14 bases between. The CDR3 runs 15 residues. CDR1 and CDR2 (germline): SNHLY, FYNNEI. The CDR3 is CASSARVAGQETQYF. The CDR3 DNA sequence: TGTGCCAGCAGTGCCAGGGTGGCAGGGCAAGAGACCCAGTACTTC.

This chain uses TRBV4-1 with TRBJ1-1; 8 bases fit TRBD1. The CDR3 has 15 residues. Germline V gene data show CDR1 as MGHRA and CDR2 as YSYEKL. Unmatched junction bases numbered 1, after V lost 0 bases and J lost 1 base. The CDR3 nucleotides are TGCGCCAGCAGCCAAGAAGGGACAGGGAACACTGAAGCTTTCTTT. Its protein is CASSQEGTGNTEAFF.

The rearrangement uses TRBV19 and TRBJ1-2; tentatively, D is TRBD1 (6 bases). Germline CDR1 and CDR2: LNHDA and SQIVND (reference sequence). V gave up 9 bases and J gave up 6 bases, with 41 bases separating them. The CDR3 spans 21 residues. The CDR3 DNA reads TGTGCCAGACCACTCTATCCCCCCAAGACAGGTCGTGGCCCCTTGGGGAATGGCTACACCTTC. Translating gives CARPLYPPKTGRGPLGNGYTF.

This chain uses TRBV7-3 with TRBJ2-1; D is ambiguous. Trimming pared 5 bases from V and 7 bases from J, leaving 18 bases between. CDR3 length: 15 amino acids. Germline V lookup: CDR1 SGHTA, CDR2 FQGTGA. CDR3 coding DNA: TGTGCCAGCAGCCCCGGACCCCGGAGTATGAATGAGCAGTTCTTC. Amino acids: CASSPGPRSMNEQFF.

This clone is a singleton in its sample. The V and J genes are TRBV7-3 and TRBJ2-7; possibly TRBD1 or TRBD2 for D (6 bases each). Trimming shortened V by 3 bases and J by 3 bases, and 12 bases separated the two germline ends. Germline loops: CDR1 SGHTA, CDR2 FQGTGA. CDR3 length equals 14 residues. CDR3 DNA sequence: TGTGCCAGCAGCTTGGGGGGCAACAACTACGAGCAGTACTTC. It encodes CASSLGGNNYEQYF.

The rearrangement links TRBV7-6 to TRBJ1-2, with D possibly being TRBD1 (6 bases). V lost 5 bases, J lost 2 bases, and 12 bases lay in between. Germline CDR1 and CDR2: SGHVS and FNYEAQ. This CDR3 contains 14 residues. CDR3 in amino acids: CASSPGQFNYGYTF. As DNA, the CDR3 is TGTGCCAGCAGCCCTGGACAGTTCAACTATGGCTACACCTTC.

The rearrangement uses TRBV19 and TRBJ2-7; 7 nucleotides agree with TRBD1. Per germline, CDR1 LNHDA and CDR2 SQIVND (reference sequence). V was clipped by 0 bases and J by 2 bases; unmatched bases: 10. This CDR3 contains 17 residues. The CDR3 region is CASSIDERRDSPYEQYF. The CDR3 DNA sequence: TGTGCCAGTAGTATAGATGAACGCCGGGACAGCCCCTACGAGCAGTACTTC.

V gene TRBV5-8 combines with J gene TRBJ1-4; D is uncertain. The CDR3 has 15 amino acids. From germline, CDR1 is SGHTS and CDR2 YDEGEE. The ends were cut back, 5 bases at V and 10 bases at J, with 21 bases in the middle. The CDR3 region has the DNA TGTGCCAGCAGGACCCGAGGAGGGCTTTTTGGAAAACTGTTTTTT. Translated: CASRTRGGLFGKLFF.